One sample yielded the 8 T cell receptor beta chains listed below, sequenced in a study of T cell responses to AZD1222 COVID-19 vaccine. Sequencing used immunoSEQ multiplex PCR; TCRdb keeps in-frame clones, though not all of them. The sample yields over 150,000 clones, about nine tenths seen once. The sequenced sample was peripheral blood, obtained on day 0 of AZD1222 vaccination. The receptors originated from an adult in good health.

This sequence joins TRBV18 and TRBJ2-2; TRBD1 matches 8 bases. The trim removed 5 bases at V and 0 bases at J, leaving 5 bases unmatched. Looked up from germline, CDR1 is KGHSH and CDR2 is LQKENI. The CDR3 runs to 16 residues. The chain's CDR3 is CASSTIQGANTGELFF. CDR3 nucleotide sequence: TGTGCCAGCTCAACAATACAGGGGGCGAACACCGGGGAGCTGTTTTTT.

CDR3 amino acids: CASRPGGSSEAFF. For the CDR3, the DNA is TGTGCCAGCAGACCGGGGGGGTCCTCTGAAGCTTTCTTT. The chain joins TRBV5-5 to TRBJ1-1, with D perhaps TRBD1 (5 bases). The CDR3 loop spans 13 amino acids. Germline CDR1 and CDR2: SGHKS and YYEKEE (reference sequence). V was clipped by 5 bases and J by 6 bases, with 14 bases between them.

The V and J genes are TRBV6-1 and TRBJ2-3; 10 nucleotides align to TRBD2. The CDR3 covers 16 residues. Per germline, CDR1 MNHNS and CDR2 SASEGT. With V trimmed by 1 base and J by 7 bases, 8 bases remained unmatched. The DNA of the CDR3 is TGTGCCAGCAGTGAAGGGCCAGCGGGGGGGCTTAATACGCAGTATTTT. Translation gives CASSEGPAGGLNTQYF.

V and J are TRBV6-5 and TRBJ1-2; 12 nucleotides agree with TRBD1. The CDR3 totals 15 residues. V was pared by 5 bases and J by 7 bases, with 8 bases of the junction left unmatched. From germline, CDR1 is MNHEY and CDR2 SVGAGI. The CDR3 nucleotides read TGTGCCAGCAGTACCCGGGACAGGGGGCGTGGTGGCTACACCTTC. Translation: CASSTRDRGRGGYTF.

This clone was detected once. The CDR3 nucleotides are TGTGCCAGCAGTTCTACTAGCGGGGGATCCTACGAGCAGTACTTC. Its translation is CASSSTSGGSYEQYF. The V gene is TRBV6-2 or TRBV6-3, the J gene TRBJ2-7, with 11 bases matching TRBD2. Unmatched junction bases numbered 3, after V lost 4 bases and J lost 1 base. There are 15 residues in the CDR3. Germline V gene data show CDR1 as MNHEY and CDR2 as SVGEGT.

The chain recombines TRBV7-2 with TRBJ1-2; 8 nucleotides match TRBD1. Germline V gives CDR1 SGHTA, CDR2 FQGNSA. The CDR3 contains 14 residues. V lost 4 bases and J lost 6; bases outside the gene matches: 7. The CDR3: CASSSVPGGDGYTF. The CDR3 DNA follows: TGTGCCAGCAGCTCGGTGCCAGGGGGCGATGGCTACACCTTC.

The chain employs TRBV4-2 and TRBJ1-1; the D gene is possibly TRBD1 (6 bases). Trimming left V 0 bases short and J 5 bases short, with 19 bases between. CDR1 is LGHNA, CDR2 YNFKEQ, per germline. The CDR3 contains 17 residues. CDR3 amino acids: CASSQDPGGFAWTEAFF. In DNA form, the CDR3 reads TGTGCCAGCAGCCAAGATCCGGGGGGCTTCGCATGGACTGAAGCTTTCTTT.

The chain is built from TRBV6-5 and TRBJ1-5, with TRBD1 matching over 8 bases. V shed 7 bases and J 3 bases; nucleotides not matched to a gene: 8. The CDR3 has 15 residues. The germline V gene has CDR1 MNHEY and CDR2 SVGAGI. CDR3 sequence: CASIAVTGVNQPQHF. The CDR3 region has the DNA TGTGCCAGCATCGCGGTGACAGGGGTCAATCAGCCCCAGCATTTT.